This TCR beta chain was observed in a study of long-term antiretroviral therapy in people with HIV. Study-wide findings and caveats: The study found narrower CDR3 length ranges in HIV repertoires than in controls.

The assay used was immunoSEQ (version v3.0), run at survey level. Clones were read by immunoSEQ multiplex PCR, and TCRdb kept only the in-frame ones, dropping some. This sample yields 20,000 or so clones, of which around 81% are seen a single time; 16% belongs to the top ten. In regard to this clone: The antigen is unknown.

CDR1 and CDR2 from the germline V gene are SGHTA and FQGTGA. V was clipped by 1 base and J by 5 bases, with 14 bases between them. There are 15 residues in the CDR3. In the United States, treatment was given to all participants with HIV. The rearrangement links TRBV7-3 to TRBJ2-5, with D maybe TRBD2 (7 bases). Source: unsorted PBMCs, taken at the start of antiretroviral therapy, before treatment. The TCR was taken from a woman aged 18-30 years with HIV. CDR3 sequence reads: CASSLKGGRWETQYF. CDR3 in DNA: TGTGCCAGCAGCTTAAAGGGGGGGCGCTGGGAGACCCAGTACTTC. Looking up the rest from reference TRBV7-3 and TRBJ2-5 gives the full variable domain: GAGVSQTPSNKVTEKGKYVELRCDPISGHTALYWYRQSLGQGPEFLIYFQGTGAADDSGLPNDRFFAVRPEGSVSTLKIQRTERGDSAVYLCASSLKGGRWETQYFGPGTRLLVL.